This T cell receptor (beta chain) was identified during a study of T-cell reconstitution after alpha-beta-depleted transplantation in children. As it was prepared, the TCRbeta library received unique molecular identifiers. One entry per CDR3 protein results from TCRdb running MiXCR on the PCR reads. The profile shows some 550,000 distinct CDR3 sequences, around 19% of them singletons. The V end lost 5 bases, the J end lost 1 base, and 26 bases lay between the germline ends. Germline lookup yields CDR1 PRHDT and CDR2 FYEKMQ (reference sequence). This CDR3 has 19 residues. Only a few counts were recorded for this clonotype.

Sequencing was performed on PBMCs from the stem cell graft donor, taken from the stem cell graft. This sequence originates from a human donor who donated a stem cell graft to a child with acute lymphoblastic leukemia. The rearrangement uses TRBV13 and TRBJ1-2; a possible D gene is TRBD1 (6 bases). The CDR3 sequence is CASSPPRQEPSSVNYGYTF. CDR3 nucleotides: TGTGCCAGCAGCCCGCCCAGACAGGAGCCTTCTTCCGTTAACTATGGCTACACCTTC.